This T cell receptor (beta chain) was found in a study of brain T cells in children with intractable seizures. Indicated time point: blood from clinic visit 5 months post-surgery; TSC patient then seizure free. Surgery cases with the highest brain T cell transcript signatures were chosen for sequencing. Notes on the study in general: Patients' HCMV serostatus was unknown; virus specificity rests on CDR3 similarity alone.

Produced via immunoSEQ multiplex PCR; TCRdb's table is partial and in-frame only. Among 340,000 or so clones listed, about 94% were seen once. The CDR3 loop spans 14 amino acids. Germline trimming cut 0 bases from V and 4 bases from J; bases unmatched to any gene: 1. Germline V gene lookup returns CDR1 SGHNT and CDR2 YENEEA. Regarding this clone: Its specificity is unknown.

The receptor was derived from a boy younger than two with tuberous sclerosis and intractable seizures. The gene calls are TRBV11-3 and TRBJ1-2, with 8 bases aligning to TRBD1. Specimen: peripheral blood, collected roughly 5 months after surgery. The CDR3 loop reads CASSLEQGGYGYTF. The CDR3 DNA reads as TGTGCCAGCAGCTTAGAACAGGGGGGCTATGGCTACACCTTC.